Sequencing of this TCR beta chain was carried out in a study of blood T cell repertoires in COVID-19. Across the whole study: Acute and convalescent COVID-19 samples came from the United States, Italy and Spain. The analysed material was cDNA or gDNA that came from T cells, B-cell-depleted T cells, or PBMCs.

Trimming shortened V by 5 bases and J by 5 bases, and 15 bases separated the two germline ends. Germline V gives CDR1 SGHTA, CDR2 FQGTGA. The CDR3 contains 14 residues. Original handling: Amplifying reference gene primers gave estimates of nucleated cell counts. The table came from immunoSEQ multiplex PCR; TCRdb's copy has only in-frame clones and leaves some out. That table is the source of V, J and clone size, and D and trimming were worked out from the DNA. The table records 200,000 or so clones, 90% of them present only once. The Seattle patients joined while their infection was active and were tracked longitudinally afterward.

The specimen was peripheral blood. This sequence joins TRBV7-3 and TRBJ2-5; D ambiguous. The sequence derives from a man aged 25 to 40 with COVID-19, enrolled during active disease. CDR3 sequence reads: CASSPQAGLETQYF. Here the CDR3 DNA reads TGTGCCAGCAGCCCCCAGGCCGGCCTGGAGACCCAGTACTTC.